The text below deals with one TCR beta chain. The data originate from a study of cytomegalovirus exposure and HLA in healthy donors. Germline CDR1 SGHVS, CDR2 FQNEAQ. The CDR3 has 14 residues. The V gene lost 5 bases and the J gene lost 2 bases, with 9 bases spanning the gap. Both 60 Vbeta primers and 13 Jbeta primers went into the PCR. Clones were sequenced by immunoSEQ multiplex PCR, and TCRdb holds only the in-frame ones, with some missing. The repertoire holds about 150,000 clones, with more than 75% as singletons. This chain uses TRBV7-8 with TRBJ2-2; D is uncertain. Sequences were obtained from PBMCs. The sequence derives from a man younger than 45 in good health and CMV-seropositive. The CDR3, as DNA: TGTGCCAGCAGCGACATAACAAACACCGGGGAGCTGTTTTTT. This codes for CASSDITNTGELFF. The variable domain in full, with the rest retrieved from reference TRBV7-8 and TRBJ2-2, is GAGVSQSPRYKVAKRGQDVALRCDPISGHVSLFWYQQALGQGPEFLTYFQNEAQLDKSGLPSDRFFAERPEGSVSTLKIQRTQQEDSAVYLCASSDITNTGELFFGEGSRLTVL.